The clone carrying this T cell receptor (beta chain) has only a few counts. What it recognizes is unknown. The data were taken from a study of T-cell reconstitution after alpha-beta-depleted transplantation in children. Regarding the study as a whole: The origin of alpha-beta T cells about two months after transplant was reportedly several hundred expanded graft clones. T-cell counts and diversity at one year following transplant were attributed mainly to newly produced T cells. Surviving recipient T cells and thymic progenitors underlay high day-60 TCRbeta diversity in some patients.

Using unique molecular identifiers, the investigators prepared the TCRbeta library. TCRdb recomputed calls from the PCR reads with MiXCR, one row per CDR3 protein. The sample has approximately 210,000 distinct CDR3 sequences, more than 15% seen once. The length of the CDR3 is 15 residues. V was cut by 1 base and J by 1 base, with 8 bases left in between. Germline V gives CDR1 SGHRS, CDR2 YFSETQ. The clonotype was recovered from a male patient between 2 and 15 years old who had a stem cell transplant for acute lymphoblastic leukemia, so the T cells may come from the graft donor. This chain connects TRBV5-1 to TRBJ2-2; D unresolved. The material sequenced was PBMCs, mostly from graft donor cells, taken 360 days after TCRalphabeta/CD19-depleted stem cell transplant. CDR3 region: CASSLSFRNTGELFF. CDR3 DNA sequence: TGCGCCAGCAGCTTGAGTTTTAGGAACACCGGGGAGCTGTTTTTT.